The clone carrying this TCR beta chain was detected only a few times. Its antigen is undetermined. Uncontrolled infection, other autoimmune disease, pregnancy or lactation led to exclusion. Per germline, CDR1 SGDLS and CDR2 YYNGEE. The CDR3 is made up of 15 amino acids. V gave up 0 bases and J gave up 7 bases, with 13 bases separating them. This sample is part of a study of T cells in Graves' hyperthyroidism and ophthalmopathy. Study outcomes and limitations: Most clonotypes expanded in the thyroid (above 0.001) were also present in blood.

TCR beta CDR3 regions were amplified from RNA transcripts. Initially, a first-round RT-PCR of the TCR CDR3 employed the HTBI primer set. TCRdb called the multiplex PCR reads again in MiXCR, with one record for every CDR3 protein. This table holds fewer than 550,000 distinct CDR3 sequences, about a sixth found once. This sequence was found in a woman aged 18-30 years with Graves' hyperthyroidism. The rearrangement links TRBV9 to TRBJ1-4, with D possibly being TRBD1 (5 bases). Source material: blood. The CDR3 nucleotides read TGTGCCAGCAGCGTAGAGGGAGGGGATGGTGAAAAACTGTTTTTT. Its protein product is CASSVEGGDGEKLFF.